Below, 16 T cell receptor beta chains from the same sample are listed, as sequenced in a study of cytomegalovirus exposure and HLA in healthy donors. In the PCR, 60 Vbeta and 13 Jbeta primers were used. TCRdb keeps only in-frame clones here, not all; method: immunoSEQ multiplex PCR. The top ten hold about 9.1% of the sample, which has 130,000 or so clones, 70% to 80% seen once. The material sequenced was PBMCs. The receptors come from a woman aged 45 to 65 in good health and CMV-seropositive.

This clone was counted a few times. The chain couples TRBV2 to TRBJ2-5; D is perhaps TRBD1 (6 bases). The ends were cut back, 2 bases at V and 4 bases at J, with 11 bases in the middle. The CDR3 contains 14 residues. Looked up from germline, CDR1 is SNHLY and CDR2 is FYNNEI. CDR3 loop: CASSEFRTVETQYF. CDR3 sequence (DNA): TGTGCCAGCAGTGAATTCCGGACAGTAGAGACCCAGTACTTC.

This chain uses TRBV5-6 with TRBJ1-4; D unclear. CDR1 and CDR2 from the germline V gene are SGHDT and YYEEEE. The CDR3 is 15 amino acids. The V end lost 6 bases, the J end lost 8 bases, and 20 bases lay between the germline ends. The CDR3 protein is CASTTFRQTGEKLFF. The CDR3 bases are TGTGCCAGCACCACTTTCCGGCAAACGGGGGAAAAACTGTTTTTT.

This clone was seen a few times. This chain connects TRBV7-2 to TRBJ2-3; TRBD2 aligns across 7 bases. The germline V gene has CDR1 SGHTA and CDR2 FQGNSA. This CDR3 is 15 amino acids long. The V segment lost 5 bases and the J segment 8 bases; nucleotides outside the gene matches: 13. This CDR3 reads CASSSSGPGRGTQYF. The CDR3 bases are TGTGCCAGCAGCAGTAGCGGGCCCGGGCGAGGTACGCAGTATTTT.

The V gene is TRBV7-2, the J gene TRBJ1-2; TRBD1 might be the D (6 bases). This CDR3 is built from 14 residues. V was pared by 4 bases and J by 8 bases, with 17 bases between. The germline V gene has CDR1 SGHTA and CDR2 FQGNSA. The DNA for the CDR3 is TGTGCCAGCAGCTCATATGGGGGGGCTAGGGGCTACACCTTC. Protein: CASSSYGGARGYTF.

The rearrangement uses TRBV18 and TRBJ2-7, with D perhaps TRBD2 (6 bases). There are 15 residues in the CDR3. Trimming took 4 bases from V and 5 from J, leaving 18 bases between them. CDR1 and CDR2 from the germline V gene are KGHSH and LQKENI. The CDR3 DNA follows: TGTGCCAGCTCACTCAGCCGGAATGGGGAGGACGAGCAGTACTTC. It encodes CASSLSRNGEDEQYF.

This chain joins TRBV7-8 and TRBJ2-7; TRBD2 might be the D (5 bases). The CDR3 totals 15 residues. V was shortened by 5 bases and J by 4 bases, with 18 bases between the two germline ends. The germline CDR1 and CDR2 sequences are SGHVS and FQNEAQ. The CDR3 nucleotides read TGTGCCAGCAGCATAAGACTGGACGGAGGATACGAGCAGTACTTC. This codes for CASSIRLDGGYEQYF.

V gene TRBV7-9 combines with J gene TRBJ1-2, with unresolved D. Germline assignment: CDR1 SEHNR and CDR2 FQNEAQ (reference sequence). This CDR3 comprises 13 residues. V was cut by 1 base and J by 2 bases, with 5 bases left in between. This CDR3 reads CASSLEQNYGYTF. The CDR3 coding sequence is TGTGCCAGCAGCTTAGAACAGAACTATGGCTACACCTTC.

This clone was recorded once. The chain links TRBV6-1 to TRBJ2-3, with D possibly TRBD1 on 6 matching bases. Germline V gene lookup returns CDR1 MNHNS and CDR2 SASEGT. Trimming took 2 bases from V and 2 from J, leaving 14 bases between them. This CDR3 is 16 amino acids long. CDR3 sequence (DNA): TGTGCCAGCAGTGAAAGGGCCAGGGGTATCACAGATACGCAGTATTTT. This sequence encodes CASSERARGITDTQYF.

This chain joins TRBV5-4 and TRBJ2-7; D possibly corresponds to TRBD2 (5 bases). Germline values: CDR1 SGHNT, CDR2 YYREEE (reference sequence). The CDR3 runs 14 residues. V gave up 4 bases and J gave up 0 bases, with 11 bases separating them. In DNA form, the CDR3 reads TGTGCCAGCAGCCGAGGAGGACTCTCCTACGAGCAGTACTTC. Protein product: CASSRGGLSYEQYF.

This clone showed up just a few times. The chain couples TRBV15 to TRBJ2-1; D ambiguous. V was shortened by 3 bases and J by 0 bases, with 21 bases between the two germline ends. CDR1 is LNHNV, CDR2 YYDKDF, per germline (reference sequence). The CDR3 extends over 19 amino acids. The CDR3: CATSSPIARSVSSYNEQFF. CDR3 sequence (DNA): TGTGCCACCAGCAGCCCTATTGCTCGGTCGGTAAGCTCCTACAATGAGCAGTTCTTC.

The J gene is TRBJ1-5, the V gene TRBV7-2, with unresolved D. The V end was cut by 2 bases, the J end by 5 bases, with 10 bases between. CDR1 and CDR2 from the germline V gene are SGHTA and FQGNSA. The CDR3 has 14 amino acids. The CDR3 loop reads CASSLRDTDQPQHF. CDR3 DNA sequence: TGTGCCAGCAGCTTACGAGACACGGATCAGCCCCAGCATTTT.

The CDR3 is CAVLSGGAGNEQFF. The CDR3 DNA reads as TGTGCCGTCCTTAGCGGGGGGGCGGGGAATGAGCAGTTCTTC. The chain recombines TRBV2 with TRBJ2-1; TRBD2 matches 11 bases. With V trimmed by 11 bases and J by 7 bases, 10 bases remained unmatched. Per germline, CDR1 SNHLY and CDR2 FYNNEI. The CDR3 has 14 amino acids. The full variable domain, its missing parts supplied by reference TRBV2 and TRBJ2-1, is EPEVTQTPSHQVTQMGQEVILRCVPISNHLYFYWYRQILGQKVEFLVSFYNNEISEKSEIFDDQFSVERPDGSNFTLKIRSTKLEDSAMYFCAVLSGGAGNEQFFGPGTRLTVL.

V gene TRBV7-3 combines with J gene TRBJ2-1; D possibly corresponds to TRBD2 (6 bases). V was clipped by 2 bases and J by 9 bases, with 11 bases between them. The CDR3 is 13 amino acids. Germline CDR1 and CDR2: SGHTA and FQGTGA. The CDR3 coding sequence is TGTGCCAGCAGCTTAGGAGGGGTGAGTGAGCAGTTCTTC. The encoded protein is CASSLGGVSEQFF.

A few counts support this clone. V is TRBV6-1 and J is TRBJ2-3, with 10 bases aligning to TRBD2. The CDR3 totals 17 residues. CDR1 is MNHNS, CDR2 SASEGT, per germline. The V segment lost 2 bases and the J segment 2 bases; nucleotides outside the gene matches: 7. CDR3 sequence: CASSESPGTSVTDTQYF. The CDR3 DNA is TGTGCCAGCAGTGAATCCCCCGGGACTAGCGTCACAGATACGCAGTATTTT.

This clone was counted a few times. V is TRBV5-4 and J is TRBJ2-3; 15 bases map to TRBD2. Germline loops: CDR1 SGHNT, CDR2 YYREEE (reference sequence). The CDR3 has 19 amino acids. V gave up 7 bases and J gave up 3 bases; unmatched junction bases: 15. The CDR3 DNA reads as TGTGCCAGCGAGACCGGACTAGCGGGAGGGGTTGGGAGGACAGATACGCAGTATTTT. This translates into CASETGLAGGVGRTDTQYF.

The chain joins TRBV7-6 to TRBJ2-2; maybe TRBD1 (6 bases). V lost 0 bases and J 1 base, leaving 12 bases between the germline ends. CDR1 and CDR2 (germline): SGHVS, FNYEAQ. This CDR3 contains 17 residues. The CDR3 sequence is CASSLAHRVQNTGELFF. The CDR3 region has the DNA TGTGCCAGCAGCTTAGCACACAGGGTACAGAACACCGGGGAGCTGTTTTTT.